These 14 T cell receptor beta chains came from one sample sequenced in a study of shared clonotypes between healthy human individuals (TCRdb year 2020). Library preparation was by the immunoSEQ multiplex PCR assay. TCRdb re-hosts the immuneACCESS table, in-frame sequences only. Its copies lack some clones; in the studies checked, an unresolved V gene accounts for under half of them, and the cause for the rest is not known. Present in this sample are 500,000 to 650,000 clones, around 78% of which were seen just once. Together, the top ten hold more than 10% of the sample. Sequencing used PBMCs. These receptors were taken from a woman aged 40 to 50 in good health. Some clones in this sample may be carry-over from other donors' samples.

The CDR3 here is CASSLDGSNTEAFF. The CDR3 nucleotides read TGCGCCAGCAGCTTGGACGGATCGAACACTGAAGCTTTCTTT. V is TRBV5-1 and J is TRBJ1-1; D is undetermined. V lost 0 bases to trimming and J lost 1 base, with 7 bases between them. The germline gives CDR1 SGHRS, CDR2 YFSETQ. The CDR3 extends over 14 amino acids.

The chain joins TRBV28 to TRBJ2-2; D gene unclear. CDR1 and CDR2 (germline): MDHEN, SYDVKM. Deletions cut 5 bases from V and 2 bases from J, with 6 bases between. The CDR3 extends over 13 amino acids. The CDR3 bases are TGTGCCAGCAGTGCCGGAAACACCGGGGAGCTGTTTTTT. Its translation is CASSAGNTGELFF.

The genes are TRBV16 and TRBJ2-5, with D unresolved. V was clipped by 4 bases and J by 0 bases, with 3 bases between them. CDR1 is KGHSY, CDR2 FQNENV, per germline. The CDR3 contains 12 residues. The CDR3 nucleotides read TGTGCCAGCAGCCGGCACCAAGAGACCCAGTACTTC. Protein product: CASSRHQETQYF.

The chain employs TRBV4-2 and TRBJ2-3; 13 nucleotides align to TRBD2. V lost 1 base to trimming and J lost 5 bases; unmatched junction nucleotides: 3. The CDR3 runs to 16 residues. CDR1 is LGHNA and CDR2 is YNFKEQ in the germline V gene. The CDR3, as DNA: TGTGCCAGCAGCCAAGTGGGACTAGCGGGACTAGATACGCAGTATTTT. Translation gives CASSQVGLAGLDTQYF.

In DNA, the CDR3 is TGCGCCAGCAGCCAAGATCTTCTAGCGCGAAATGAGCAGTTCTTC. Translated, it gives CASSQDLLARNEQFF. The V call is TRBV4-3, the J call TRBJ2-1, with D perhaps TRBD2 (6 bases). The CDR3 totals 15 residues. Trimming stripped 0 bases from V and 7 bases from J, with 13 bases between. Germline loops: CDR1 LGHNA, CDR2 YSLEER.

J is TRBJ2-2 and V is TRBV5-1; 16 bases line up with TRBD2. Trimming removed 2 bases from V and 4 bases from J; junction bases left unmatched: 8. Germline V lookup: CDR1 SGHRS, CDR2 YFSETQ. The CDR3 length is 19 residues. The CDR3 loop reads CASSFTGLAGGIPTGELFF. The CDR3 bases are TGCGCCAGCAGCTTTACGGGACTAGCGGGAGGGATACCCACCGGGGAGCTGTTTTTT.

The chain uses TRBV11-2 and TRBJ2-3; TRBD2 agrees at 12 bases. The CDR3 consists of 17 residues. The germline V gene encodes CDR1 SGHAT and CDR2 FQNNGV. V was clipped by 1 base and J by 4 bases; unmatched bases: 6. The CDR3 DNA is TGTGCCAGCAGCTTAGCCCTAGCGGGAGGGCCTGCAGATACGCAGTATTTT. This codes for CASSLALAGGPADTQYF.

The J gene is TRBJ2-1, the V gene TRBV19; 8 bases align to TRBD2. Germline CDR1 and CDR2: LNHDA and SQIVND (reference sequence). This CDR3 is built from 15 residues. V shed 9 bases, J shed 6 bases, and the junction held 13 bases outside the gene matches. CDR3 protein: CASTNSGNGGNEQFF. DNA for the CDR3: TGTGCCAGCACTAATAGCGGGAATGGAGGCAATGAGCAGTTCTTC.

In its sample, this clone was seen a few times. V and J are TRBV28 and TRBJ2-3; D gene unclear. V was shortened by 8 bases and J by 5 bases, with 11 bases between the two germline ends. Per the germline V gene, CDR1 is MDHEN and CDR2 is SYDVKM. The CDR3 is 12 amino acids. DNA for the CDR3: TGTGCCAGCGGAATATCCCTAGATACGCAGTATTTT. Its translation is CASGISLDTQYF.

The V call is TRBV7-2, the J call TRBJ2-7; 8 bases are a match to TRBD2. Unmatched junction bases numbered 6, after V lost 3 bases and J lost 2 bases. The CDR3 runs 15 residues. Germline assignment: CDR1 SGHTA and CDR2 FQGNSA. CDR3: CASSFGLADTYEQYF. Written as DNA, the CDR3 is TGTGCCAGCAGCTTTGGACTAGCTGACACCTACGAGCAGTACTTC.

This clone was detected a few times. The identical CDR3 is also encoded by other nucleotide sequences in the sample. The V gene is TRBV14, the J gene TRBJ2-5; a possible D gene is TRBD2 (6 bases). This CDR3 region has 13 residues. V lost 3 bases and J 7 bases, leaving 12 bases between the germline ends. Germline lookup yields CDR1 SGHDN and CDR2 FVKESK. CDR3 sequence reads: CASSHGARGTQYF. The DNA of the CDR3 is TGTGCCAGCAGCCACGGGGCGCGGGGGACCCAGTACTTC.

The J gene is TRBJ2-7, the V gene TRBV18; 8 bases align to TRBD2. Germline CDR1 and CDR2: KGHSH and LQKENI. V dropped 5 bases and J dropped 4; count of bases not matched to a gene: 4. This CDR3 has 13 residues. Here the CDR3 DNA reads TGTGCCAGCTCAGCCGGGACTAGATACGAGCAGTACTTC. Encoded protein: CASSAGTRYEQYF. The variable domain in full, completed from reference TRBV18 and TRBJ2-7, reads NAGVMQNPRHLVRRRGQEARLRCSPMKGHSHVYWYRQLPEEGLKFMVYLQKENIIDESGMPKERFSAEFPKEGPSILRIQQVVRGDSAAYFCASSAGTRYEQYFGPGTRLTVT.

This chain connects TRBV29-1 to TRBJ2-7; 9 nucleotides line up with TRBD1. CDR1 SQVTM and CDR2 ANQGSEA come from the germline V gene. The CDR3 loop spans 13 amino acids. V trimming: 7 bases; J trimming: 6 bases; junction bases outside the gene matches: 10. This CDR3 is CSATTGQGSEQYF. The DNA of the CDR3 is TGCAGCGCCACGACGGGACAGGGCTCCGAGCAGTACTTC.

A word on this clone: This clone may be a read error of a much larger clone one base away. The identical CDR3 is also encoded by other nucleotide sequences in the sample. The chain couples TRBV6-6 to TRBJ2-7; D not certain. Trimming cost V 1 base and J 3 bases, with 1 base left between them. The CDR3 has 11 residues. Germline V gene data show CDR1 as MNHNY and CDR2 as SVGAGI (reference sequence). DNA of the CDR3: TGTGCCAGCAGTTACTTCTACGAGCAGTACTTC. Residues: CASSYFYEQYF.